This TCR beta chain was captured by sequencing in a study of cytomegalovirus exposure and HLA in healthy donors. The method was immunoSEQ multiplex PCR; TCRdb's version includes in-frame clones alone and lacks a portion of them. The sample carries some 270,000 clones, 80% to 90% recorded once. The CDR3 runs 15 residues. Trimming stripped 4 bases from V and 1 base from J, with 13 bases between. From germline, CDR1 is MNHEY and CDR2 SVGAGI. This receptor was taken from a young woman in good health and CMV-seronegative. This chain links TRBV6-5 with TRBJ1-1; D may be TRBD1 (6 bases). Material for sequencing was PBMCs. The CDR3 DNA is TGTGCCAGCAGTTGGGGGCAGGGTTGGAACACTGAAGCTTTCTTT. Translation gives CASSWGQGWNTEAFF.